One and the same sample provided the 30 T cell receptor beta chains below, sequenced in a study of blood T cell repertoires in COVID-19. The assay was immunoSEQ multiplex PCR, and TCRdb's table has in-frame clones only and misses some. The sample records about 26,000 clones, 80% to 90% being singletons. What was sequenced was peripheral blood. The receptors stem from a woman aged 80 or older with COVID-19, enrolled during active disease.

In this sample, this clone turned up once. The chain has TRBV7-9 and TRBJ2-1, with 7 bases fitting TRBD1. V was clipped by 0 bases and J by 2 bases; unmatched bases: 4. The CDR3 spans 16 residues. Germline CDR1 and CDR2: SEHNR and FQNEAQ (reference sequence). Here the CDR3 reads CASSLARQGPYNEQFF. The CDR3 region has the DNA TGTGCCAGCAGCTTAGCCAGACAGGGCCCCTACAATGAGCAGTTCTTC.

The chain couples TRBV10-3 to TRBJ2-5; D remains ambiguous. The V gene lost 8 bases and the J gene lost 5 bases, with 9 bases spanning the gap. This CDR3 has 11 amino acids. CDR1 and CDR2 from the germline V gene are ENHRY and SYGVKD. CDR3 in amino acids: CAIGLKETQYF. DNA of the CDR3: TGTGCCATCGGCTTGAAGGAGACCCAGTACTTC.

The chain links TRBV30 to TRBJ1-2; D is possibly TRBD1 (5 bases). The CDR3 is made up of 13 amino acids. Trimming pared 2 bases from V and 8 bases from J, leaving 15 bases between. Looked up from germline, CDR1 is GTSNPN and CDR2 is SVGIG (reference sequence). DNA for the CDR3: TGTGCCTGGAGTTTTTCTCTGACAGACGGCTACACCTTC. It is translated as CAWSFSLTDGYTF.

CDR3 nucleotide sequence: TGTGCCAGCAGGCTCGCAGGGGGCTCCTACAATGAGCAGTTCTTC. Amino acids: CASRLAGGSYNEQFF. This chain links TRBV6-5 with TRBJ2-1; 7 bases agree with TRBD1. Germline V gives CDR1 MNHEY, CDR2 SVGAGI. This CDR3 has 15 amino acids. J lost 0 bases, V lost 6 bases, and 5 bases had no gene match.

The V call is TRBV21-1, the J call TRBJ1-1. TRBV21-1 is tagged as a pseudogene. The CDR3 loop spans 15 amino acids. CDR3 sequence reads: CASSNPRRGNTEAFF. The CDR3 DNA sequence: TGTGCCAGCAGCAACCCCAGGAGGGGGAACACTGAAGCTTTCTTT.

Worth noting for this clone: Germline and junction disagree at one end, which may indicate a read error. The rearrangement uses TRBV7-3 and TRBJ2-1, with TRBD1 matching 10 bases. Germline loops: CDR1 SGHTA, CDR2 FQGTGA. CDR3 size: 16 residues. CDR3: CASSITGTGDPSEQFF. The CDR3 DNA reads as TGTGCCAGCAGCATAACCGGGACAGGGGACCCCAGTGAGCAGTTCTTC.

The genes are TRBV7-2 and TRBJ2-1; 8 bases are shared with TRBD2. The CDR3 totals 14 residues. Unmatched junction bases numbered 5, after V lost 8 bases and J lost 2 bases. From germline, CDR1 is SGHTA and CDR2 FQGNSA. The CDR3 DNA follows: TGTGCCAGCCGGGTCGGGGGGGCCTACAATGAGCAGTTCTTC. Translated: CASRVGGAYNEQFF.

The chain links TRBV5-6 to TRBJ2-3; 10 nucleotides match TRBD2. Germline trimming cut 4 bases from V and 6 bases from J; bases unmatched to any gene: 5. CDR3 length: 14 amino acids. Germline V lookup: CDR1 SGHDT, CDR2 YYEEEE. CDR3 protein: CASSLSGGWDTQYF. The CDR3 coding sequence is TGTGCCAGCAGCCTTAGCGGGGGGTGGGATACGCAGTATTTT.

V usage is TRBV6-5 and J usage is TRBJ1-2; D unclear. The CDR3 covers 12 residues. The germline V gene has CDR1 MNHEY and CDR2 SVGAGI. Trimming shortened V by 0 bases and J by 9 bases, and 8 bases separated the two germline ends. As DNA, the CDR3 is TGTGCCAGCAGTTACTCCGGGTTGAGCTACACCTTC. Translated, it gives CASSYSGLSYTF.

This sequence joins TRBV23-1 and TRBJ1-5; tentatively, D is TRBD1 (6 bases). TRBV23-1 is treated as an ORF (open reading frame) with a function not yet certain. This CDR3 is built from 18 residues. Trimming shortened V by 3 bases and J by 0 bases, and 18 bases separated the two germline ends. CDR3 sequence reads: CASSHGDTMRISNQPQHF. CDR3 DNA sequence: TGCGCCAGCAGTCATGGGGACACCATGAGGATTAGCAATCAGCCCCAGCATTTT.

The gene calls are TRBV7-9 and TRBJ1-1; the D gene is possibly TRBD1 (5 bases). V gave up 3 bases and J gave up 2 bases, with 10 bases separating them. This CDR3 has 14 residues. Germline loops: CDR1 SEHNR, CDR2 FQNEAQ (reference sequence). The CDR3 coding sequence is TGTGCCAGCAGCTTTTTCCAGGGAAACACTGAAGCTTTCTTT. Translated, it gives CASSFFQGNTEAFF. The complete variable domain, with remaining parts taken from reference TRBV7-9 and TRBJ1-1, reads DTGVSQNPRHKITKRGQNVTFRCDPISEHNRLYWYRQTLGQGPEFLTYFQNEAQLEKSRLLSDRFSAERPKGSFSTLEIQRTEQGDSAMYLCASSFFQGNTEAFFGQGTRLTVV.

The chain recombines TRBV19 with TRBJ2-7; a weak D match, TRBD1 (5 bases). The CDR3 spans 14 residues. The V end was cut by 6 bases, the J end by 0 bases, with 12 bases between. Germline assignment: CDR1 LNHDA and CDR2 SQIVND (reference sequence). The DNA of the CDR3 is TGTGCCAGTAGAGACAGCCGTTTCTCCTACGAGCAGTACTTC. Its translation is CASRDSRFSYEQYF.

V gene TRBV7-2 combines with J gene TRBJ2-5; D might be TRBD2 (6 bases). Trimming took off 4 bases at V and 5 bases at J, with 17 bases between the two ends. This CDR3 has 15 residues. Germline CDR1 is SGHTA and CDR2 is FQGNSA. CDR3 loop: CASSSQTSIGETQYF. CDR3 DNA: TGTGCCAGCAGCTCTCAGACTAGTATCGGTGAGACCCAGTACTTC.

The V call is TRBV5-6, the J call TRBJ1-2, with TRBD1 matching over 7 bases. V lost 3 bases and J lost 8; bases outside the gene matches: 10. The germline gives CDR1 SGHDT, CDR2 YYEEEE. This CDR3 has 14 residues. CDR3 coding DNA: TGTGCCAGCAGCTCTGCCGGGACAGAGAACGGCTACACCTTC. Translation gives CASSSAGTENGYTF.

The chain couples TRBV9 to TRBJ1-1, with TRBD1 identical over 7 bases. CDR1 is SGDLS, CDR2 YYNGEE, per germline. The length of the CDR3 is 15 residues. After removal of 0 bases from V and 5 bases from J, the junction contained 7 bases not matched to a gene. CDR3 amino acids: CASSVVVQGGTEAFF. The CDR3 DNA is TGTGCCAGCAGCGTAGTGGTCCAGGGGGGAACTGAAGCTTTCTTT. Filled out from reference TRBV9 and TRBJ1-1, the complete variable domain reads DSGVTQTPKHLITATGQRVTLRCSPRSGDLSVYWYQQSLDQGLQFLIQYYNGEERAKGNILERFSAQQFPDLHSELNLSSLELGDSALYFCASSVVVQGGTEAFFGQGTRLTVV.

This sequence joins TRBV9 and TRBJ2-7; no firm D call. CDR3 length: 13 amino acids. Trimming cost V 3 bases and J 3 bases, with 10 bases left between them. The V gene's germline CDR1 is SGDLS and CDR2 YYNGEE. The CDR3: CASSARKVYEQYF. The CDR3 DNA is TGTGCCAGCAGCGCTAGGAAGGTCTACGAGCAGTACTTC.

The chain links TRBV27 to TRBJ2-5, with D possibly matching TRBD1 (5 bases). Trimming took 5 bases from V and 4 from J, leaving 14 bases between them. Germline V gives CDR1 MNHEY, CDR2 SMNVEV (reference sequence). The CDR3 contains 14 residues. The CDR3 sequence: CASSPLGPGETQYF. In DNA form, the CDR3 reads TGTGCCAGCAGTCCCCTGGGGCCGGGAGAGACCCAGTACTTC.

This sequence joins TRBV10-3 and TRBJ1-5; D perhaps matches TRBD1 (5 bases). The V gene lost 10 bases and the J gene lost 0 bases, with 16 bases spanning the gap. This CDR3 spans 15 amino acids. CDR1 ENHRY and CDR2 SYGVKD come from the germline V gene. The CDR3 sequence: CATRLGGPSNQPQHF. DNA of the CDR3: TGTGCCACACGGCTGGGGGGACCTAGCAATCAGCCCCAGCATTTT.

V is TRBV14 and J is TRBJ2-1; unclear D gene. Trimming took off 0 bases at V and 7 bases at J, with 7 bases between the two ends. In germline, CDR1 is SGHDN, CDR2 FVKESK. There are 13 residues in the CDR3. The CDR3 coding sequence is TGTGCCAGCAGCCAAGATCGTATGAATGAGCAGTTCTTC. Protein sequence: CASSQDRMNEQFF.

This chain links TRBV5-1 with TRBJ1-4, with a tentative D call TRBD1 (6 bases). The V gene's germline CDR1 is SGHRS and CDR2 YFSETQ. The CDR3 is 14 amino acids. Trimming left V 1 base short and J 5 bases short, with 9 bases between. This chain's CDR3 is CASSLTRGNEKLFF. The CDR3 DNA is TGCGCCAGCAGCTTGACAAGGGGGAATGAAAAACTGTTTTTT.

The chain recombines TRBV4-2 with TRBJ2-3; a weak D match, TRBD1 (6 bases). V was clipped by 0 bases and J by 7 bases, with 11 bases between them. CDR1 and CDR2 (germline): LGHNA, YNFKEQ. CDR3 length: 14 amino acids. CDR3: CASSQDAQGNTQYF. DNA of the CDR3: TGTGCCAGCAGCCAAGATGCCCAGGGGAATACGCAGTATTTT.

The rearrangement links TRBV5-1 to TRBJ1-2, with 8 bases lining up with TRBD1. Trimming cost V 5 bases and J 8 bases; bases outside gene matches: 8. Germline V gives CDR1 SGHRS, CDR2 YFSETQ. This CDR3 has 13 residues. The CDR3 DNA reads as TGCGCCAGCAGTACTCAGGGGGCAGAGGGCTACACCTTC. Translating gives CASSTQGAEGYTF.

The chain has TRBV6-5 and TRBJ1-4, with D tentatively TRBD1 (6 bases). The CDR3 covers 14 residues. CDR1 is MNHEY and CDR2 is SVGAGI in the germline V gene. Trimming took 6 bases from V and 6 from J, leaving 14 bases between them. CDR3 residues: CASRRPGVDEKLFF. CDR3 nucleotide sequence: TGTGCCAGCAGGAGGCCAGGGGTTGATGAAAAACTGTTTTTT.

The chain carries TRBV30 and TRBJ1-5, with a weak D call TRBD1 (6 bases). This CDR3 region has 14 residues. Germline V lookup: CDR1 GTSNPN, CDR2 SVGIG (reference sequence). V lost 3 bases, J lost 3 bases, and 12 bases lay in between. The CDR3 sequence: CAWRAQGNNQPQHF. In DNA form, the CDR3 reads TGTGCCTGGAGGGCCCAGGGGAACAATCAGCCCCAGCATTTT.

The chain combines TRBV2 with TRBJ1-4, with D tentatively TRBD1 (6 bases). The CDR3 is made up of 13 amino acids. From germline, CDR1 is SNHLY and CDR2 FYNNEI. Trimming pared 8 bases from V and 4 bases from J, leaving 11 bases between. The CDR3 region has the DNA TGTGCCAGCGGAGGACAGAGTAATGAAAAACTGTTTTTT. Translating it yields CASGGQSNEKLFF.

The chain is built from TRBV9 and TRBJ2-2, with a tentative D call TRBD2 (6 bases). The germline V gene has CDR1 SGDLS and CDR2 YYNGEE. The CDR3 spans 14 residues. Trimming cost V 6 bases and J 3 bases, with 12 bases left between them. Here the CDR3 DNA reads TGTGCCAGCAAAGGTTGGGAGGACACCGGGGAGCTGTTTTTT. Translation gives CASKGWEDTGELFF.

The table lists this clone with a count of one. CDR3 in amino acids: CAISGTGGLNEQYF. CDR3 sequence (DNA): TGTGCCATCAGTGGGACAGGGGGACTGAACGAGCAGTACTTC. This chain joins TRBV10-3 and TRBJ2-7, with 10 bases aligning to TRBD1. The germline gives CDR1 ENHRY, CDR2 SYGVKD. The V segment lost 4 bases and the J segment 5 bases; nucleotides outside the gene matches: 5. This CDR3 spans 14 amino acids.

This clone is medium-sized. The V gene is TRBV5-1, the J gene TRBJ2-4, with TRBD1 matching 9 bases. This CDR3 is 20 amino acids long. Trimming took 0 bases from V and 0 from J; bases not matched to a gene: 13. Germline CDR1 and CDR2: SGHRS and YFSETQ. The CDR3 DNA sequence: TGCGCCAGCAGCTTGGCACCCGAGCTGACAGGGGGTCGAGCCAAAAACATTCAGTACTTC. Translating it yields CASSLAPELTGGRAKNIQYF.

The V and J genes are TRBV9 and TRBJ2-2; 9 bases match TRBD1. Germline CDR1 SGDLS, CDR2 YYNGEE. V trimming: 5 bases; J trimming: 4 bases; junction bases outside the gene matches: 6. The CDR3 consists of 15 residues. The CDR3 DNA follows: TGTGCCAGCAGTCCGGGACAGGGTACCACCGGGGAGCTGTTTTTT. Translated: CASSPGQGTTGELFF.

V gene TRBV5-6 combines with J gene TRBJ1-4; possible D gene TRBD1, 6 bases. The germline V gene has CDR1 SGHDT and CDR2 YYEEEE. There are 14 residues in the CDR3. V was shortened by 3 bases and J by 5 bases, with 11 bases between the two germline ends. CDR3 nucleotide sequence: TGTGCCAGCAGCTCCGGACAGCGGAATGAAAAACTGTTTTTT. This translates into CASSSGQRNEKLFF.